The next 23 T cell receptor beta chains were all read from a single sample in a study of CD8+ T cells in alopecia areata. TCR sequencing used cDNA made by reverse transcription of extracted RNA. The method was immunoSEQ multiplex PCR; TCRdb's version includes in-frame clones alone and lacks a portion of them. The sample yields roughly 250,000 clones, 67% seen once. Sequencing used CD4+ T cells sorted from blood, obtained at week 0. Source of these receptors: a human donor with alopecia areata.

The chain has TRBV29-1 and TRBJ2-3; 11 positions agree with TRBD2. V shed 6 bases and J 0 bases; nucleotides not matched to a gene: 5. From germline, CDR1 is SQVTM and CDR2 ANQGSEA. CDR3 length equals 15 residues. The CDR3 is CSVSTSGGSTDTQYF. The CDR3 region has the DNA TGCAGCGTCTCTACTAGCGGGGGTAGCACAGATACGCAGTATTTT.

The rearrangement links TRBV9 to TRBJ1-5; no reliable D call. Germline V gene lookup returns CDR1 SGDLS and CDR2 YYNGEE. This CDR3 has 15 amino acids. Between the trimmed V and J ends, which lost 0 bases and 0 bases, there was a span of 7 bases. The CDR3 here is CASSVEGRSNQPQHF. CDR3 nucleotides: TGTGCCAGCAGCGTAGAGGGCCGTAGCAATCAGCCCCAGCATTTT.

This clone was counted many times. The CDR3 region has the DNA TGTGCCAGCAGCTTATATCTGGGGGAGACCCAGTACTTC. The encoded protein is CASSLYLGETQYF. This chain links TRBV7-2 with TRBJ2-5; D gene ambiguous. Deletions cut 2 bases from V and 5 bases from J, with 9 bases between. This CDR3 comprises 13 residues. Per the germline V gene, CDR1 is SGHTA and CDR2 is FQGNSA.

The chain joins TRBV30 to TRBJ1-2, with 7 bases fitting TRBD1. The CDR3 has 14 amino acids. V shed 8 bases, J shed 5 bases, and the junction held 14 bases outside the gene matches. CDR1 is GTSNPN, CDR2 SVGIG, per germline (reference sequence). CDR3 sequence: CARTGDPTRYGYTF. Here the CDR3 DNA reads TGTGCCCGCACAGGGGACCCGACGCGGTATGGCTACACCTTC.

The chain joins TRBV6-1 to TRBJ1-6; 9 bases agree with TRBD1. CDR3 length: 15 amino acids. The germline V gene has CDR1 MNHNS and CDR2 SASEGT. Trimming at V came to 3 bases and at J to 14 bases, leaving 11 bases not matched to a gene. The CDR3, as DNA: TGTGCCAGCAGTGAGGCCAACAGGGGGCTAGTCGCCCTCCACTTT. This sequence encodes CASSEANRGLVALHF.

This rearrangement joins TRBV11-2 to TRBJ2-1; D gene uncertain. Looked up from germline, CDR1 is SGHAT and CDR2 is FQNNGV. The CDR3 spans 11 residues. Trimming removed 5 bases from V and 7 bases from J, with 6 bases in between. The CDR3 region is CASSAENEQFF. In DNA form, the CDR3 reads TGTGCCAGCAGCGCAGAGAATGAGCAGTTCTTC.

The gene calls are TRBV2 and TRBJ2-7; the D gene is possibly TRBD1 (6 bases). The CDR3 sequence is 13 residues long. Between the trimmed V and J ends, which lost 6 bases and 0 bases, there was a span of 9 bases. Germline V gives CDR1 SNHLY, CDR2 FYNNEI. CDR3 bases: TGTGCCAGCAGCCCAGGGGCCTCCTACGAGCAGTACTTC. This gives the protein CASSPGASYEQYF.

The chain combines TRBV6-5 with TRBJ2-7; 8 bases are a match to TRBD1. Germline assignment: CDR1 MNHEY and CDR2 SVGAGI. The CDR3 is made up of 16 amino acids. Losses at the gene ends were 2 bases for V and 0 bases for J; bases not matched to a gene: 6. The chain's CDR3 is CASSYPSDRDSYEQYF. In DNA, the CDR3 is TGTGCCAGCAGTTACCCCTCGGACAGGGACTCCTACGAGCAGTACTTC.

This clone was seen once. The CDR3 here is CSVVGVYGYTF. In DNA form, the CDR3 reads TGCAGCGTCGTGGGAGTCTATGGCTACACCTTC. This chain links TRBV29-1 with TRBJ1-2, with unresolved D. The germline V gene encodes CDR1 SQVTM and CDR2 ANQGSEA. This CDR3 has 11 residues. Trimming left V 6 bases short and J 4 bases short, with 9 bases between.

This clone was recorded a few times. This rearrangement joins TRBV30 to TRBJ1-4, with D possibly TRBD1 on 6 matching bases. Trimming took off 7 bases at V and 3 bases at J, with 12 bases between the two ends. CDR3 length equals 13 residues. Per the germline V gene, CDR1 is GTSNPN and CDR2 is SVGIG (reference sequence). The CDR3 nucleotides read TGTGCCTCCCTCGGACAGTCTAATGAAAAACTGTTTTTT. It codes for CASLGQSNEKLFF.

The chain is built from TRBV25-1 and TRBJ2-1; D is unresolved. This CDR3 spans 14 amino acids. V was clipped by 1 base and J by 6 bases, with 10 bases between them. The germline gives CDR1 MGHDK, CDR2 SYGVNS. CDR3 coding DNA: TGTGCCAGCAGTGAATGGAACCCCAGCAATGAGCAGTTCTTC. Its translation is CASSEWNPSNEQFF. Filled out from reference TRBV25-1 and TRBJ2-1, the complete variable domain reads EADIYQTPRYLVIGTGKKITLECSQTMGHDKMYWYQQDPGMELHLIHYSYGVNSTEKGDLSSESTVSRIRTEHFPLTLESARPSHTSQYLCASSEWNPSNEQFFGPGTRLTVL.

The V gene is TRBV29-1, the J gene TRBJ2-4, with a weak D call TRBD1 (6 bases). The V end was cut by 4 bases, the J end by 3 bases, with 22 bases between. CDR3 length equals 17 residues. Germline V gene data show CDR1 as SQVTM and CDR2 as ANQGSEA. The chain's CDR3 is CSVAARLGDIGKNIQYF. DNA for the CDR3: TGCAGCGTTGCGGCGAGGTTAGGGGACATAGGCAAAAACATTCAGTACTTC.

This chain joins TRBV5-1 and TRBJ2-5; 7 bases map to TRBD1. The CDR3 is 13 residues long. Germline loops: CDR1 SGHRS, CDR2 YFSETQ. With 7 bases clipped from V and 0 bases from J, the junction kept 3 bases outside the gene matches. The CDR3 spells CASWGQYQETQYF. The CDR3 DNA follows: TGCGCCAGCTGGGGACAGTACCAAGAGACCCAGTACTTC.

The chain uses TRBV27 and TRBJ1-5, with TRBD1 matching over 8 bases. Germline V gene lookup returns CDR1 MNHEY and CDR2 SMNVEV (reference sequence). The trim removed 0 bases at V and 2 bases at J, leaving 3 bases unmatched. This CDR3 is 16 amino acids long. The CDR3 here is CASSLSTGVGNQPQHF. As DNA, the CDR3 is TGTGCCAGCAGTTTATCGACAGGGGTTGGCAATCAGCCCCAGCATTTT.

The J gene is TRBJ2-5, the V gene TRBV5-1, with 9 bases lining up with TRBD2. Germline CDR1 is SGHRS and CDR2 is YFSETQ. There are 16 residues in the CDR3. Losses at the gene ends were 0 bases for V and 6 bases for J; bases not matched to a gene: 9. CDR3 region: CASSLVLAGVEKTQYF. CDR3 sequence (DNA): TGCGCCAGCAGCTTGGTATTAGCGGGGGTAGAAAAGACCCAGTACTTC.

The CDR3 protein is CASRPGPRLSNEQFF. The CDR3 region has the DNA TGTGCCAGCAGACCCGGGCCCCGTCTCAGCAATGAGCAGTTCTTC. V and J are TRBV7-9 and TRBJ2-1; D is uncertain. CDR3 length equals 15 residues. The germline gives CDR1 SEHNR, CDR2 FQNEAQ (reference sequence). Trimming stripped 6 bases from V and 6 bases from J, with 18 bases between.

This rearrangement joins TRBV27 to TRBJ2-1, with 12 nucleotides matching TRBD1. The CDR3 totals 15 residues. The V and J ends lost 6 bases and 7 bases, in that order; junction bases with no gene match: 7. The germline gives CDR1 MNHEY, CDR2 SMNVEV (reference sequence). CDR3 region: CASSQPGQGANEQFF. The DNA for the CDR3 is TGTGCCAGCAGCCAACCGGGACAGGGGGCGAATGAGCAGTTCTTC.

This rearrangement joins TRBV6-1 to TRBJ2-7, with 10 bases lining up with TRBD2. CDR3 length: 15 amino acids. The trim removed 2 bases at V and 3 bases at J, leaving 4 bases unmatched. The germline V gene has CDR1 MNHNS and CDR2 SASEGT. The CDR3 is CASSESPSGGYEQYF. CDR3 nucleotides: TGTGCCAGCAGTGAATCCCCTAGCGGGGGCTACGAGCAGTACTTC.

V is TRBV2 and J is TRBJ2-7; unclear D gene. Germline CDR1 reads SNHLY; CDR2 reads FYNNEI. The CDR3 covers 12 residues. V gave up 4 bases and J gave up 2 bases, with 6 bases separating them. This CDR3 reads CASSGDTYEQYF. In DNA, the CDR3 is TGTGCCAGCAGTGGTGATACCTACGAGCAGTACTTC.

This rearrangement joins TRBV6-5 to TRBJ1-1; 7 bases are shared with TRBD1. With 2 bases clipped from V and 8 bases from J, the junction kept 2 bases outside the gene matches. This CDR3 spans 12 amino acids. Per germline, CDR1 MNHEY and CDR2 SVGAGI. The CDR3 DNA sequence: TGTGCCAGCAGTTACGAGACAGGGGAAGCTTTCTTT. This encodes CASSYETGEAFF.

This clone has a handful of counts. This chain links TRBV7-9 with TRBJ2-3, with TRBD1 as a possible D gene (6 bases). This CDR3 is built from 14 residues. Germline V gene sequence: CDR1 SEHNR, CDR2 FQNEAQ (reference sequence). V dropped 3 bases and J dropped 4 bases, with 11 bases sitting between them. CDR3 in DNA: TGTGCCAGCAGCTTCCTGGACAGACCAGATACGCAGTATTTT. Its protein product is CASSFLDRPDTQYF.

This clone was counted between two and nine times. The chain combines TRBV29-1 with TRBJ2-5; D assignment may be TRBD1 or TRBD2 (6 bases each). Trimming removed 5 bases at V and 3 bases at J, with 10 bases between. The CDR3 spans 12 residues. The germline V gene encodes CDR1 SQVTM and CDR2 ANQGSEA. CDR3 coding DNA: TGCAGCGTTCGGGGGCCAAAAGAGACCCAGTACTTC. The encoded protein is CSVRGPKETQYF. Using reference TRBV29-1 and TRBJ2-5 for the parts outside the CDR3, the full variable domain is SAVISQKPSRDICQRGTSLTIQCQVDSQVTMMFWYRQQPGQSLTLIATANQGSEATYESGFVIDKFPISRPNLTFSTLTVSNMSPEDSSIYLCSVRGPKETQYFGPGTRLLVL.

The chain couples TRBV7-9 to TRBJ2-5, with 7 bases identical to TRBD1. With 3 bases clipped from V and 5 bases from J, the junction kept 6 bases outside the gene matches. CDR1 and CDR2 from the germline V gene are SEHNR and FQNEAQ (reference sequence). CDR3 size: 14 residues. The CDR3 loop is CASSLATGLETQYF. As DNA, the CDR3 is TGTGCCAGCAGCTTGGCGACAGGGTTGGAGACCCAGTACTTC.